The 14 T cell receptor beta chains below all came from one sample that was sequenced in a study of T cell changes during pregnancy in multiple sclerosis. Sequenced by immunoSEQ multiplex PCR; TCRdb stores in-frame clones only, minus some. The sample records about 30,000 clones, around nine tenths being singletons. The material was CD8+ T cells from peripheral blood mononuclear cells, obtained in the second trimester of pregnancy. These receptors all stem from a female donor with multiple sclerosis, enrolled in a pregnancy study.

This clone has more than one count but fewer than ten. The chain links TRBV14 to TRBJ2-1; D might be TRBD2 (5 bases). The CDR3 consists of 18 residues. The V and J ends lost 0 bases and 7 bases respectively, with 22 bases between them. Germline V gene data show CDR1 as SGHDN and CDR2 as FVKESK. The DNA of the CDR3 is TGTGCCAGCAGCCAAGACGTTGTAGAGCTTTCCGGGGTGAATGAGCAGTTCTTC. Encoded protein: CASSQDVVELSGVNEQFF.

This chain connects TRBV6-1 to TRBJ2-3; 8 nucleotides align to TRBD2. The CDR3 spans 15 residues. After removal of 2 bases from V and 0 bases from J, the junction contained 1 base not matched to a gene. The germline gives CDR1 MNHNS, CDR2 SASEGT. DNA of the CDR3: TGTGCCAGCAGTGAACTAGCGGGTAGCACAGATACGCAGTATTTT. Translation: CASSELAGSTDTQYF.

This clone was seen just once. J is TRBJ2-7 and V is TRBV5-8; D might be TRBD1 (7 bases). The CDR3 loop spans 13 amino acids. The V gene lost 4 bases and the J gene lost 3 bases, with 11 bases spanning the gap. Looked up from germline, CDR1 is SGHTS and CDR2 is YDEGEE. CDR3 in DNA: TGTGCCAGCAGCACGCAGGGGGGCTACGAGCAGTACTTC. This encodes CASSTQGGYEQYF. The full variable domain, rest sourced from reference TRBV5-8 and TRBJ2-7, is EAGVTQSPTHLIKTRGQQATLRCSPISGHTSVYWYQQALGLGLQFLLWYDEGEERNRGNFPPRFSGRQFPNYSSELNVNALELEDSALYLCASSTQGGYEQYFGPGTRLTVT.

The rearrangement joins TRBV27 to TRBJ1-1; 7 bases match TRBD1. Germline V gene data show CDR1 as MNHEY and CDR2 as SMNVEV (reference sequence). V gave up 0 bases and J gave up 2 bases; unmatched junction bases: 3. This CDR3 spans 15 amino acids. CDR3 DNA: TGTGCCAGCAGTTTATCATCAGGGGGAAACACTGAAGCTTTCTTT. It encodes CASSLSSGGNTEAFF.

This chain connects TRBV5-1 to TRBJ1-1; D not resolved. Germline V gene lookup returns CDR1 SGHRS and CDR2 YFSETQ. The V and J ends lost 0 bases and 3 bases respectively, with 12 bases between them. CDR3 length: 15 amino acids. CDR3 nucleotide sequence: TGCGCCAGCAGCTTGGACAGAAGTATGTACACTGAAGCTTTCTTT. This codes for CASSLDRSMYTEAFF.

In regard to this clone: The same CDR3 can be traced to other DNA sequences in this sample. This chain connects TRBV7-9 to TRBJ2-1, with D perhaps TRBD2 (6 bases). V was clipped by 6 bases and J by 7 bases, with 19 bases between them. The CDR3 totals 15 residues. Germline CDR1 is SEHNR and CDR2 is FQNEAQ (reference sequence). Written as DNA, the CDR3 is TGTGCCAGCAGAAAGGGACTGGCGGATAATAATGAGCAGTTCTTC. It specifies CASRKGLADNNEQFF.

The rearrangement uses TRBV5-6 and TRBJ2-1; D may be TRBD2 (5 bases). The CDR3 is 13 residues long. In germline, CDR1 is SGHDT, CDR2 YYEEEE. Trimming removed 4 bases at V and 6 bases at J, with 11 bases between. CDR3 loop: CASSLGLINEQFF. The CDR3 DNA is TGTGCCAGCAGCCTCGGACTCATCAATGAGCAGTTCTTC.

The chain combines TRBV6-1 with TRBJ2-1; 7 positions agree with TRBD1. CDR1 is MNHNS and CDR2 is SASEGT in the germline V gene. CDR3 size: 15 residues. V shed 2 bases, J shed 5 bases, and the junction held 6 bases outside the gene matches. The CDR3 loop reads CASSEWDRANNEQFF. In DNA form, the CDR3 reads TGTGCCAGCAGTGAATGGGACAGAGCAAACAATGAGCAGTTCTTC.

For the CDR3, the DNA is TGTGCCAGCAGCCAAGATCGGACAGGGCAAGAGACCCAGTACTTC. Translation: CASSQDRTGQETQYF. V usage is TRBV14 and J usage is TRBJ2-5, with 8 bases aligning to TRBD1. J was trimmed by 2 bases and V by 0 bases; bases with no gene match: 2. CDR1 is SGHDN and CDR2 is FVKESK in the germline V gene. CDR3 length: 15 residues.

Only one count was recorded for this clone. The chain links TRBV28 to TRBJ2-1; tentatively, D is TRBD1 (7 bases). Trimming pared 8 bases from V and 2 bases from J, leaving 13 bases between. Germline-derived CDR1 and CDR2 are MDHEN and SYDVKM. This CDR3 region has 14 residues. The CDR3, as DNA: TGTGCCAGCGGCGGGACAGATACCTACAATGAGCAGTTCTTC. It encodes CASGGTDTYNEQFF.

The chain links TRBV27 to TRBJ1-1; no definite D call. The germline gives CDR1 MNHEY, CDR2 SMNVEV (reference sequence). This CDR3 comprises 13 residues. Trimming shortened V by 5 bases and J by 8 bases, and 15 bases separated the two germline ends. The CDR3 loop is CASSIGGSGEAFF. In nucleotides, the CDR3 is TGTGCCAGCAGTATAGGTGGCTCAGGAGAAGCTTTCTTT.

Comment on this clone: One end of the junction varies from germline; a read error may be responsible. This sequence joins TRBV4-1 and TRBJ2-1; perhaps TRBD2 as D (7 bases). This CDR3 is 18 amino acids long. CDR1 and CDR2 (germline): MGHRA, YSYEKL. The CDR3, as DNA: TGCGCCAGCAGTCAAGGGGGGGTCCCTTCAAGCTCCTACAATGAGCAGTTCTTC. Translating gives CASSQGGVPSSSYNEQFF.

The V and J genes are TRBV7-2 and TRBJ1-1; 7 bases match TRBD1. Germline V lookup: CDR1 SGHTA, CDR2 FQGNSA. V lost 5 bases and J lost 4; bases outside the gene matches: 7. The CDR3 spans 14 residues. The CDR3 sequence: CASSRLQGTTEAFF. The CDR3 DNA is TGTGCCAGCAGCCGTTTACAGGGGACCACTGAAGCTTTCTTT.

The genes are TRBV27 and TRBJ2-1; a possible D gene is TRBD1 (5 bases). Germline assignment: CDR1 MNHEY and CDR2 SMNVEV (reference sequence). The V end lost 6 bases, the J end lost 0 bases, and 15 bases lay between the germline ends. This CDR3 is 16 amino acids long. The CDR3 DNA is TGTGCCAGCAGACCGACAGCCGGTAGCTCCTACAATGAGCAGTTCTTC. Protein sequence: CASRPTAGSSYNEQFF.